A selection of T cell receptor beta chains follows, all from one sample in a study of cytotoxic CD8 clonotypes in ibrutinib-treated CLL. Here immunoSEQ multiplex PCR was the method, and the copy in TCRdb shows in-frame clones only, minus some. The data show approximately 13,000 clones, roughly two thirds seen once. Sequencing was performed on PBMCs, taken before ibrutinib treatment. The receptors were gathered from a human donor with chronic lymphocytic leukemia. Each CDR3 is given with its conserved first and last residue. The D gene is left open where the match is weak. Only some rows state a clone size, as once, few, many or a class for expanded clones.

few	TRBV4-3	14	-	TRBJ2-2	TGCGCCAGCACCCAAGATGGAGAGGTCGGGGAGCTGTTTTTT	CASTQDGEVGELFF
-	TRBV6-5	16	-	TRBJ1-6	TGTGCCAGCAGTTACGGATTCAGCTCCTATAATTCACCCCTCCACTTT	CASSYGFSSYNSPLHF
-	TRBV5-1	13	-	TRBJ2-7	TGCGCCAGCAGCCCCGACAGGCCCTACGAGCAGTACTTC	CASSPDRPYEQYF
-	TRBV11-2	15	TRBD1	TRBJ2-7	TGTGCCAGCAGCTTAGATCCCGGGACAGCCTACGAGCAGTACTTC	CASSLDPGTAYEQYF
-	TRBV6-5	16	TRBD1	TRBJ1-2	TGTGCCAGCAGTTACTCTCCGGGACAGGGATTCTATGGCTACACCTTC	CASSYSPGQGFYGYTF
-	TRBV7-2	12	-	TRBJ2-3	TGTGCCAGCAGCTTAGGCACAGATACGCAGTATTTT	CASSLGTDTQYF
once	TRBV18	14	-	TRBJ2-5	TGTGCCAGCTCACCACCCGCAGGCCCAGAGACCCAGTACTTC	CASSPPAGPETQYF
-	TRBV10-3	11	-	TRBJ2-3	TGTGCCATCAGTGAGCCAGATACGCAGTATTTT	CAISEPDTQYF
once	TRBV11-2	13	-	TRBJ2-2	TGTGCCAGCAGCCCGACGAACACCGGGGAGCTGTTTTTT	CASSPTNTGELFF
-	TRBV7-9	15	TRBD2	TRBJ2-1	TGTGCCAGCAGCTTAGCGGGCCTAGCGGCCAATGAGCAGTTCTTC	CASSLAGLAANEQFF
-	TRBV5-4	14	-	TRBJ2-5	TGTGCCAGCAGCTTGGGGGGAGTGGGGGAGACCCAGTACTTC	CASSLGGVGETQYF
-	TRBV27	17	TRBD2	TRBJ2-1	TGTGCCAGCAGTTCGCTTGGGGGACTAGCGGGAGGGGTTGAGCAGTTCTTC	CASSSLGGLAGGVEQFF
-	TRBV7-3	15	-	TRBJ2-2	TGTGCCAGCAGCTTAGGGACACAGAACACCGGGGAGCTGTTTTTT	CASSLGTQNTGELFF
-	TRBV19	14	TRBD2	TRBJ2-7	TGTGCCAAGCCGACTAGCGGGAGCGGCTACGAGCAGTACTTC	CAKPTSGSGYEQYF
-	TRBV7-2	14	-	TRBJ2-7	TGTGCCAGCAGCACCCAGGACGGACCCTACGAGCAGTACTTC	CASSTQDGPYEQYF
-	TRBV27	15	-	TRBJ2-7	TGTGCCAGCAGTTCAACCGGGACCGACCCCTACGAGCAGTACTTC	CASSSTGTDPYEQYF
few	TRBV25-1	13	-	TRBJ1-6	TGTGCCAGCAGGGGGAAAAATAATTCACCCCTCCACTTT	CASRGKNNSPLHF
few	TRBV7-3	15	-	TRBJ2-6	TGTGCCAGCAGCAGGGGGTTGGCTGGGGCCAACGTCCTGACTTTC	CASSRGLAGANVLTF
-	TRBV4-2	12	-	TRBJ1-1	TGTGCCAGCAGCCAAGATGGGGCCCCGGCTTTCTTT	CASSQDGAPAFF
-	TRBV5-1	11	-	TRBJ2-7	TGCGCCAGCAGCTTGAGCCACGAGCAGTACTTC	CASSLSHEQYF
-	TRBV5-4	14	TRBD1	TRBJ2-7	TGTGCCAGCAGCGTGAACAGGGGGTCCTACGAGCAGTACTTC	CASSVNRGSYEQYF
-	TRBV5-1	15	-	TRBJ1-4	TGCGCCAGCAGCCCGGGGTGGCCGGCTAATGAAAAACTGTTTTTT	CASSPGWPANEKLFF
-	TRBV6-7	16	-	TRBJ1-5	TGTGCCAGCAGTGGGAGGGACGAGGAGGTGAATCAGCCCCAGCATTTT	CASSGRDEEVNQPQHF
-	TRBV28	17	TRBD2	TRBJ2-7	TGTGCCAGCAGTGGTAAGGGTCACAAGGGAGGGTCCTACGAGCAGTACTTC	CASSGKGHKGGSYEQYF
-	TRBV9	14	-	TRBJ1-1	TGTGCCAGCAGCCCTCGGATTCAAGACACTGAAGCTTTCTTT	CASSPRIQDTEAFF
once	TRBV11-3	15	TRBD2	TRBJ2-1	TGTGCCAGCAGCCGCGGGGGAAGCTCCTACAATGAGCAGTTCTTC	CASSRGGSSYNEQFF
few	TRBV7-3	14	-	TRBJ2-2	TGTGCCAGCAGCTCCGGGGCGGGTTCCGGGGAGCTGTTTTTT	CASSSGAGSGELFF
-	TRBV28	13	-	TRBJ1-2	TGTGCCAGCAGTTTAGACAGTAACTATGGCTACACCTTC	CASSLDSNYGYTF
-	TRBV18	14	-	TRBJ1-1	TGTGCCAGCTCACCGACGGAAATGAACACTGAAGCTTTCTTT	CASSPTEMNTEAFF
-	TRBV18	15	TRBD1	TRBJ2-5	TGTGCCAGCTCACCGCTCACAGGGGTGATAGAGACCCAGTACTTC	CASSPLTGVIETQYF